This T cell receptor (beta chain) was sequenced in a study of tissue T cells after allogeneic stem cell transplantation. Concerning this clone itself: Its target is not known. Gene names are the mouse ones.

As for time point: mouse harvest day 14 after allogeneic transplant. Tail vein injection delivered 10^7 T-cell-depleted bone marrow cells and 10^6 splenic CD5+ T cells. This mouse GVHD model was MHC-mismatched B6 to BALB/c, profiled day 7 or 14. This table comes from immunoSEQ multiplex PCR, and its TCRdb copy is limited to in-frame clones, with some not included. The sample lists 2,000 to 2,500 clones, about half seen once, with over 30% in the top ten. Regarding the study as a whole: The study did not identify alloreactive or antigen-specific tissue TCRs, and some clones might be persisting host cells. In patients and mice, blood and spleen missed much of tissue repertoire.

The TCR comes from a female BALB/c mouse given C57BL/6 T cells with graft-versus-host disease after an allogeneic hematopoietic cell transplant. Specimen: liver tissue.

CDR3 DNA (partial): TGTGCCAGCAGTGAGGGCAGGGGTCCCACCACAGAAGTCTTC. Residues: CASSEGRGPTTEVF. The full CDR3 protein reads CASSEGRGPTTEVFF. The chain links TRBV13-3 to TRBJ1-1, with D perhaps TRBD1 (6 bases). The read is 1 residue too short to cover the CDR3 end, so that end is filled in from the germline J gene. The germline V gene encodes CDR1 NNHDY and CDR2 SYVADS. The CDR3 extends over 15 amino acids. The V end was cut by 2 bases, the J end by 4 bases, with 15 bases between.